The sequence of this TCR beta chain was determined in a study of long-term antiretroviral therapy in people with HIV. It was version v3.0 of the immunoSEQ assay that was run at survey level. Sequencing was directed toward roughly 35,000-55,000 T-cell genomes in each sample. Produced via immunoSEQ multiplex PCR; TCRdb's table is partial and in-frame only. Among tens of thousands of clones listed, 70% to 90% were seen once. Germline CDR1 reads SEHNR; CDR2 reads FQNEAQ (reference sequence). The V gene lost 0 bases and the J gene lost 3 bases, with 20 bases spanning the gap. CDR3 size: 19 residues. Clinicians in the United States treated all participants with HIV.

Sequenced material: unsorted PBMCs, taken 0.8 years before starting antiretroviral therapy. The TCR sequence derives from a man between 18 and 35 years old with HIV. The V and J genes are TRBV7-9 and TRBJ2-2; D perhaps matches TRBD2 (6 bases). As DNA, the CDR3 is TGTGCCAGCAGCTTAGCCAAATACAAGGAGGGTTCGCACACCGGGGAGCTGTTTTTT. It yields the protein CASSLAKYKEGSHTGELFF.